The 2 T cell receptor beta chains below were found in one sample sequenced in a study of neoadjuvant anti-PD-1 for oral cavity cancer. Generated by immunoSEQ multiplex PCR, the TCRdb table keeps only in-frame clones and is missing some. The data contain about 15,000 clones, around 57% of them singletons. The sequencing used PBMCs, collected before nivolumab (anti-PD-1) treatment. The origin of the receptors is a person aged 40 to 85 with oral cavity squamous cell carcinoma.

This clone has just a few counts. The chain recombines TRBV7-9 with TRBJ1-1; possibly TRBD1 for D (5 bases). V lost 6 bases to trimming and J lost 0 bases, with 11 bases between them. In germline, CDR1 is SEHNR, CDR2 FQNEAQ (reference sequence). The CDR3 runs to 14 residues. The CDR3 is CASSHRNLNTEAFF. The CDR3, as DNA: TGTGCCAGCAGTCACAGGAACCTGAACACTGAAGCTTTCTTT. The full variable domain, completed using reference TRBV7-9 and TRBJ1-1, is DTGVSQNPRHKITKRGQNVTFRCDPISEHNRLYWYRQTLGQGPEFLTYFQNEAQLEKSRLLSDRFSAERPKGSFSTLEIQRTEQGDSAMYLCASSHRNLNTEAFFGQGTRLTVV.

This clone was seen a single time. The genes are TRBV6-1 and TRBJ1-3; D remains unclear. Per the germline V gene, CDR1 is MNHNS and CDR2 is SASEGT. The CDR3 contains 11 residues. Trimming pared 8 bases from V and 4 bases from J, leaving 6 bases between. CDR3 protein: CASVEGNTIYF. CDR3 bases: TGTGCCAGCGTTGAGGGAAACACCATATATTTT.